One T cell receptor beta chain is described in this entry. This clonotype was counted at least ten times. No antigen is known for it. Base qualities are not at hand, and no much larger clone is one base apart. The data originate from a study of blood T cells in healthy people across ages (dated by TCRdb to the mid-2010s). In the study overall: Template switching captured roughly one uniquely barcoded TCR beta cDNA molecule per two T cells in model experiments. Age-related changes in TCR beta repertoire diversity were measured in the study by deep sequencing normalized with unique cDNA molecular identifiers. The donors were split into four age groups: young (average around 15 years), middle-aged (more than 35), aged (approximately 60) and long-lived (approximately 80). To avoid experimental bias, donors of different ages were randomly spread across the sequencing lanes. Using the same blood draw, the study looked at two additional independent replicas of 1 million unique cDNA reads for two donors, one aged 18 to 29 and the other aged 80 or older.

The receptor library was made with 5' RACE. The sample was run on an Illumina HiSeq 2500. A second PCR of about 6 to 11 cycles was run with a J-beta primer mix and a sample-barcoded 5' primer. A unique molecular identifier was introduced onto each TCR beta cDNA molecule by a template-switch 5' adaptor carrying 12 random nucleotides. Each sample yielded at least 2.5 million CDR3-containing paired-end reads. All of the RNA was converted into first-strand cDNA using the Mint cDNA synthesis kit, with a TRBC-specific oligonucleotide serving as the primer. Following uracil-DNA glycosylase treatment, all cDNA underwent a first 18-cycle PCR with the universal primers M1SS and BC2_uni_R. Per the original workflow: Normalization of each sample was performed by random selection of 1 million high-quality reads, each carrying a distinct molecular identifier. Reads sharing molecular identifiers were discarded rather than binned into consensus sequences. CDR3 identification, clonotype clustering and error correction used MiTCR with a Q25 quality threshold and the strictest error-elimination algorithm. A nonparametric unseen species model using Euler transformation provided a lower-bound estimate of total TCR beta diversity. The public reads were run again by TCRdb, first through fastp at Q25 and then through MiXCR, and only productive beta chains were kept. Every entry covers one CDR3 protein and lists the most common genes and DNA from its rows. These V and J calls originate from TCRdb's pipeline instead of the authors' own analysis. Across this sample there are around 940,000 distinct CDR3 sequences, with 51% seen only once. The ten largest clones add up to roughly 23% of the sample.

Systemically healthy Caucasian individuals from Russia, 35 to 50 in total and aged about 6 to 95 years, were included as donors. Approximately 9.3 milliliters of peripheral blood were drawn from each donor into EDTA-treated Vacutainer tubes. PBMCs were isolated by Ficoll-Paque density-gradient centrifugation, with at least 7 million obtained per sample. Total RNA, at least 6 micrograms per sample, was extracted from PBMCs with Trizol reagent. Naive CD45RAhigh/CD27high T cell percentages were measured by flow cytometry on a PBMC aliquot from every donor. Results and caveats for the whole study, not just this receptor: Bulk unsorted PBMC profiling prevented conclusive comparison of naive and antigen-experienced compartments. Total diversity estimates from one million sequenced T cells were considered lower bounds and underestimates. A strong correlation was found between observed TCR beta diversity and the percentage of naive T cells measured by flow cytometry. Compared with the aged group, the long-lived group had more naive CD4+ T cells, fewer expanded clones and increased TCR diversity, a pattern suggesting age selection. As age increased, observed TCR beta diversity per million T cells dropped in a roughly linear way, and a significant reduction was already evident by age 40. Because donor CMV infection status was unknown, age-related changes in expanded clonotypes were potentially confounded.

Relative to germline, V is missing 5 bases and J is missing 4 bases, with 14 bases of the junction outside any gene match. The CDR3 contains 18 residues, cysteine and phenylalanine counted. The entry retains the CDR3 DNA only, 54 bases that are in frame from base 1. CDR1 SGHTA and CDR2 FQGNSA are derived from the germline V gene. This sequence originates from a woman aged 55 to 70 in good health. The V gene is TRBV7-2 and the J gene is TRBJ2-7; TRBD2 lines up with 13 middle nucleotides. Source material: blood. The CDR3 protein sequence reads: CASSTPFGLAGVTYEQYF. In nucleotides, the sequence is TGTGCCAGCAGCACCCCTTTTGGACTAGCGGGAGTTACGTACGAGCAGTACTTC.